These 27 T cell receptor beta chains originate from one sample sequenced in a study of shared clonotypes between healthy human individuals. Profiling relied on immunoSEQ multiplex PCR, and the TCRdb table lists in-frame clones only, not all of them. The sample records more than 1,200,000 clones, less than 99% being singletons. Sequenced input: naive CD4+ T cells sorted from blood. Subset given: CD45RA+ positively selected. These receptors all stem from a man aged 25 to 40 in good health.

This rearrangement joins TRBV5-1 to TRBJ2-7; 7 bases agree with TRBD1. The CDR3 runs to 14 residues. CDR1 and CDR2 from the germline V gene are SGHRS and YFSETQ. Trimming took 4 bases from V and 2 from J; bases not matched to a gene: 6. This CDR3 is CASSRTGDPYEQYF. The DNA for the CDR3 is TGCGCCAGCAGCAGGACAGGCGACCCCTACGAGCAGTACTTC.

About this clone itself: Its ends do not fully match the called genes, so a read error is possible. V and J are TRBV9 and TRBJ2-3; unclear D gene. The CDR3 extends over 14 amino acids. CDR1 is SGDLS and CDR2 is YYNGEE in the germline V gene. CDR3 sequence: CANSVRKTTDTQYF. The CDR3 coding sequence is TGTGCCAACAGCGTCAGGAAAACCACAGATACGCAGTATTTT. The full variable domain, completed using reference TRBV9 and TRBJ2-3, is DSGVTQTPKHLITATGQRVTLRCSPRSGDLSVYWYQQSLDQGLQFLIQYYNGEERAKGNILERFSAQQFPDLHSELNLSSLELGDSALYFCANSVRKTTDTQYFGPGTRLTVL.

In its sample, this clone was seen once. This sequence joins TRBV11-2 and TRBJ2-1, with D possibly TRBD2 on 5 matching bases. From germline, CDR1 is SGHAT and CDR2 FQNNGV. The ends were cut back, 3 bases at V and 9 bases at J, with 12 bases in the middle. The CDR3 contains 13 residues. CDR3 sequence reads: CASSFARALEQFF. In nucleotides, the CDR3 is TGTGCCAGCAGCTTCGCGCGGGCTCTTGAGCAGTTCTTC.

As to this clone: Additional DNA sequences in this sample encode the identical CDR3. V usage is TRBV5-1 and J usage is TRBJ1-1, with 7 bases matching TRBD1. With 4 bases clipped from V and 0 bases from J, the junction kept 3 bases outside the gene matches. This CDR3 contains 14 residues. Germline V gene lookup returns CDR1 SGHRS and CDR2 YFSETQ. CDR3 residues: CASSPDRMNTEAFF. CDR3 DNA sequence: TGCGCCAGCAGCCCGGACAGGATGAACACTGAAGCTTTCTTT.

The CDR3 is CASSQDSGEGTDTQYF. The CDR3 DNA reads as TGTGCCAGCAGCCAAGATTCGGGAGAGGGCACAGATACGCAGTATTTT. The V gene is TRBV14, the J gene TRBJ2-3; the D gene is possibly TRBD2 (6 bases). The germline V gene has CDR1 SGHDN and CDR2 FVKESK. V was shortened by 0 bases and J by 1 base, with 11 bases between the two germline ends. The CDR3 is 16 amino acids.

This chain uses TRBV6-5 with TRBJ2-5; D could derive from TRBD1 or TRBD2 (5 bases each). The V end lost 0 bases, the J end lost 4 bases, and 9 bases lay between the germline ends. The CDR3 length is 14 residues. Germline values: CDR1 MNHEY, CDR2 SVGAGI. The chain's CDR3 is CASSYSNGAETQYF. CDR3 sequence (DNA): TGTGCCAGCAGTTACTCGAACGGGGCAGAGACCCAGTACTTC.

Comments on this clone: The junction does not match germline at one end; this may be a read error. The chain carries TRBV11-3 and TRBJ2-3; D is possibly TRBD1 (5 bases). Germline V gene sequence: CDR1 SGHNT, CDR2 YENEEA. CDR3 length: 14 residues. CDR3 nucleotides: TGTGCCAGCAGCATAGACAGTCGAACAGATACGCAGTATTTT. Translating it yields CASSIDSRTDTQYF.

V gene TRBV6-6 combines with J gene TRBJ2-2; 9 nucleotides align to TRBD1. The CDR3 is made up of 15 amino acids. V shed 7 bases and J 4 bases; nucleotides not matched to a gene: 7. The germline V gene encodes CDR1 MNHNY and CDR2 SVGAGI (reference sequence). The chain's CDR3 is CASTTDRGVTGELFF. CDR3 DNA sequence: TGTGCCAGCACTACGGACAGGGGTGTCACCGGGGAGCTGTTTTTT.

This clone was recorded once. The CDR3 coding sequence is TGTGCCAGCAGCTTAGAGTCGCGGGGAACAGGGGAAGCTTTCTTT. Translating gives CASSLESRGTGEAFF. The chain joins TRBV7-2 to TRBJ1-1, with D perhaps matching TRBD1 (6 bases). The CDR3 is 15 amino acids. V was clipped by 1 base and J by 8 bases, with 17 bases between them. Germline-derived CDR1 and CDR2 are SGHTA and FQGNSA.

The rearrangement links TRBV4-1 to TRBJ2-7; D is perhaps TRBD2 (6 bases). Germline CDR1 MGHRA, CDR2 YSYEKL. V lost 1 base and J lost 2, with 9 bases in between. CDR3 length: 14 residues. CDR3 in DNA: TGCGCCAGCAGCCAAGTGTGGGGGGCCTACGAGCAGTACTTC. As protein: CASSQVWGAYEQYF.

In its sample, this clone was seen once. V is TRBV14 and J is TRBJ2-7; 9 nucleotides match TRBD1. J was trimmed by 4 bases and V by 4 bases; bases with no gene match: 8. The CDR3 covers 15 residues. Germline loops: CDR1 SGHDN, CDR2 FVKESK. The CDR3 bases are TGTGCCAGCAGCCCGCGGACAGGGGTAACTTACGAGCAGTACTTC. Amino acid sequence: CASSPRTGVTYEQYF.

V usage is TRBV2 and J usage is TRBJ1-5, with unresolved D. V shed 6 bases and J shed 11 bases, with 17 bases lying between them. CDR1 SNHLY and CDR2 FYNNEI come from the germline V gene. This CDR3 has 13 residues. This CDR3 reads CASSAVDIWTQHF. CDR3 coding DNA: TGTGCCAGCAGCGCCGTGGATATTTGGACCCAGCATTTT.

This sequence joins TRBV5-1 and TRBJ1-1; TRBD1 is a possible D gene (6 bases). The CDR3 extends over 16 amino acids. Deletions cut 0 bases from V and 8 bases from J, with 20 bases between. The germline V gene encodes CDR1 SGHRS and CDR2 YFSETQ. The CDR3 protein is CASSLAHQNFGTEAFF. CDR3 in DNA: TGCGCCAGCAGCTTGGCTCATCAAAATTTCGGGACAGAAGCTTTCTTT.

The rearrangement links TRBV29-1 to TRBJ1-1; D not certain. This CDR3 region has 13 residues. Trimming removed 3 bases from V and 1 base from J, with 9 bases in between. The germline CDR1 and CDR2 sequences are SQVTM and ANQGSEA. The DNA of the CDR3 is TGCAGCGTTGAGAGGCAGCGGAACACTGAAGCTTTCTTT. It codes for CSVERQRNTEAFF.

The V call is TRBV10-3, the J call TRBJ2-2; tentatively, D is TRBD1 (5 bases). Trimming stripped 6 bases from V and 2 bases from J, with 16 bases between. Germline CDR1 ENHRY, CDR2 SYGVKD. The CDR3 extends over 16 amino acids. The CDR3 spells CAISPLGRENTGELFF. The CDR3 nucleotides read TGTGCCATCAGCCCCCTGGGCAGGGAAAACACCGGGGAGCTGTTTTTT.

This rearrangement joins TRBV9 to TRBJ2-3; D possibly corresponds to TRBD2 (6 bases). Looked up from germline, CDR1 is SGDLS and CDR2 is YYNGEE. Trimming pared 0 bases from V and 0 bases from J, leaving 20 bases between. The CDR3 length is 19 residues. CDR3 protein: CASSVDSSGHTISTDTQYF. DNA of the CDR3: TGTGCCAGCAGCGTAGATTCCAGCGGGCACACAATAAGCACAGATACGCAGTATTTT.

This chain links TRBV4-3 with TRBJ2-7; perhaps TRBD2 as D (5 bases). The CDR3 has 15 residues. Germline V gene lookup returns CDR1 LGHNA and CDR2 YSLEER. Trimming removed 0 bases from V and 3 bases from J, with 12 bases in between. The CDR3 coding sequence is TGCGCCAGCAGCCAAGAAAGCGGCAGTCGCTACGAGCAGTACTTC. Protein product: CASSQESGSRYEQYF.

As regards this clone: Other DNA sequences in the same sample also yield this CDR3. The CDR3 DNA sequence: TGTGCTAGTGGTTTGGGCGGCACAGATACGCAGTATTTT. Translated, it gives CASGLGGTDTQYF. The chain employs TRBV12-5 and TRBJ2-3; no clear D gene. From germline, CDR1 is LGHNT and CDR2 FRNRAP. The CDR3 runs 13 residues. V lost 1 base to trimming and J lost 1 base, with 3 bases between them.

The chain has TRBV30 and TRBJ1-2; TRBD1 is a possible D gene (5 bases). Germline V gene lookup returns CDR1 GTSNPN and CDR2 SVGIG (reference sequence). The CDR3 is 13 residues long. V lost 3 bases and J 0 bases, leaving 8 bases between the germline ends. The CDR3 region has the DNA TGTGCCTGGAGGGGACGTTCTAACTATGGCTACACCTTC. Its translation: CAWRGRSNYGYTF.

This clone was seen a single time. V gene TRBV28 combines with J gene TRBJ1-5, with D perhaps matching TRBD1 (6 bases). Deletions cut 3 bases from V and 9 bases from J, with 15 bases between. This CDR3 has 14 residues. CDR1 MDHEN and CDR2 SYDVKM come from the germline V gene. In nucleotides, the CDR3 is TGTGCCAGCAGTTTTCGGGGGCCGGGGATGCCCCAGCATTTT. It encodes CASSFRGPGMPQHF. Complete variable domain (other parts from reference TRBV28 and TRBJ1-5): DVKVTQSSRYLVKRTGEKVFLECVQDMDHENMFWYRQDPGLGLRLIYFSYDVKMKEKGDIPEGYSVSREKKERFSLILESASTNQTSMYLCASSFRGPGMPQHFGDGTRLSIL.

The genes are TRBV30 and TRBJ2-1; the match to TRBD2 covers 7 bases. V shed 3 bases, J shed 4 bases, and the junction held 15 bases outside the gene matches. The CDR3 totals 17 residues. Germline V gene lookup returns CDR1 GTSNPN and CDR2 SVGIG (reference sequence). CDR3 in DNA: TGTGCCTGGAGGGTGTGGCGGGGGAGATCACCTTACAATGAGCAGTTCTTC. This sequence encodes CAWRVWRGRSPYNEQFF.

The V gene is TRBV4-1, the J gene TRBJ2-7; a weak D match, TRBD2 (6 bases). CDR1 and CDR2 (germline): MGHRA, YSYEKL. The CDR3 contains 15 residues. V gave up 1 base and J gave up 1 base, with 11 bases separating them. CDR3 in DNA: TGCGCCAGCAGCCAAGTGGCAGGACTATCCTACGAGCAGTACTTC. Its protein product is CASSQVAGLSYEQYF.

The chain has TRBV7-3 and TRBJ2-7; the match to TRBD1 covers 9 bases. Germline lookup yields CDR1 SGHTA and CDR2 FQGTGA. Trimming took 4 bases from V and 1 from J; bases not matched to a gene: 5. The CDR3 totals 15 residues. CDR3 DNA sequence: TGTGCCAGCAGCTCGCCGGGACAGGGATCCTACGAGCAGTACTTC. Translation: CASSSPGQGSYEQYF.

V usage is TRBV7-9 and J usage is TRBJ1-2; D may be TRBD1 (6 bases). In germline, CDR1 is SEHNR, CDR2 FQNEAQ (reference sequence). CDR3 length: 15 residues. V was shortened by 0 bases and J by 0 bases, with 8 bases between the two germline ends. CDR3 sequence: CASSLAQGPNYGYTF. CDR3 DNA: TGTGCCAGCAGCTTAGCACAGGGCCCTAACTATGGCTACACCTTC.

In this sample, this clone turned up once. The rearrangement links TRBV7-6 to TRBJ1-4; D is ambiguous. Trimming stripped 5 bases from V and 3 bases from J, with 13 bases between. Germline V CDR1 and CDR2: SGHVS, FNYEAQ. The CDR3 runs to 15 residues. CDR3 coding DNA: TGTGCCAGCAGCCCAAGGGCGTACGCTAATGAAAAACTGTTTTTT. This codes for CASSPRAYANEKLFF.

The chain has TRBV5-1 and TRBJ2-3; D is perhaps TRBD2 (5 bases). The CDR3 has 14 amino acids. The germline V gene encodes CDR1 SGHRS and CDR2 YFSETQ. V was pared by 0 bases and J by 4 bases, with 9 bases between. Here the CDR3 reads CASSLDPAADTQYF. CDR3 in DNA: TGCGCCAGCAGCTTGGACCCAGCGGCAGATACGCAGTATTTT.

The rearrangement joins TRBV19 to TRBJ2-1; 12 nucleotides match TRBD2. Trimming cost V 6 bases and J 9 bases; bases outside gene matches: 6. Germline loops: CDR1 LNHDA, CDR2 SQIVND (reference sequence). CDR3 length: 14 residues. The CDR3 protein is CASRGLAGRGEQFF. The CDR3 nucleotides read TGTGCCAGTAGGGGACTAGCGGGCCGTGGTGAGCAGTTCTTC.